This T cell receptor (beta chain) stems from a study of blood T cell repertoires in COVID-19. Sequencing was performed with immunoSEQ multiplex PCR; in TCRdb, only in-frame clones are kept and a portion is missing. This sample has more than 300,000 clones, with 90% found just once. With V trimmed by 3 bases and J by 4 bases, 11 bases remained unmatched. There are 17 residues in the CDR3. The germline V gene has CDR1 KGHDR and CDR2 SFDVKD. The sequence was collected from a woman in her thirties who had been exposed to COVID-19. The genes are TRBV24-1 and TRBJ2-3, with 8 bases lining up with TRBD2. Source material: PBMCs or T cells enriched from blood (not recorded which). The CDR3 nucleotides are TGTGCCACCAGTGATGTCTCGGGGGGGCCCAGCCCAGATACGCAGTATTTT. It specifies CATSDVSGGPSPDTQYF.